This TCR beta chain was captured in a study of blood T cell repertoires in COVID-19. Donors in Cohort 3 who had recovered were those with two negative PCRs, healthcare professional clearance, or resolution of their symptoms. TCRdb keeps only in-frame clones here, not all; method: immunoSEQ multiplex PCR. The sample has 250,000 to 350,000 clones, around nine tenths seen once; the top ten hold 0.9% to 1.2%. The V and J ends lost 4 bases and 4 bases, in that order; junction bases with no gene match: 7. Germline V gene sequence: CDR1 LGHDT, CDR2 YNNKEL (reference sequence). This CDR3 is 15 amino acids long.

The sample comprised PBMCs or T cells enriched from blood (not recorded which). The chain employs TRBV3-1 (or the pseudogene TRBV3-2) and TRBJ2-3; 8 bases line up with TRBD1. The TCR comes from a woman in her 30s who had recovered from COVID-19. CDR3 nucleotide sequence: TGTGCCAGCAGCCTAGGACAGGGTGAAGCAGATACGCAGTATTTT. Protein product: CASSLGQGEADTQYF.